This T cell receptor (beta chain) was retrieved from a study of regulatory T cells in long-lasting Graves disease. Whole-study context: Over 5 years of antithyroid drugs with positive TSH receptor antibodies was taken to mean persistent Graves' disease. Study-wide findings and caveats: In persistent patients, shared public clonotypes (more than 2,500) outnumbered those in new patients (around 1,000). TCR diversity in persistent Graves' patients was below that of newly diagnosed ones. It was in persistent disease that TRBV28, TRBJ1-2 and TRBJ2-5 were favored.

In germline, CDR1 is SGDLS, CDR2 YYNGEE. V dropped 3 bases and J dropped 2 bases, with 18 bases sitting between them. The CDR3 totals 16 residues. Through Arm-PCR of CDR3 regions and iRepertoire HTBI primers, TCR beta libraries were built. TCRdb re-analysed the multiplex PCR reads in MiXCR, keeping a single row per CDR3 protein. The sample holds approximately 400,000 distinct CDR3 sequences; 20% to 25% are singletons and the top ten take around a quarter. Time point: persistent/refractory GD, antithyroid drugs over 5 years with positive TRAb. Extracted RNA from PBMCs served as the source of the TCR library. This clonotype was recorded a few times. Its antigen is unknown.

The receptor comes from a woman aged 40 to 50 with Graves disease. The sample in question was peripheral blood mononuclear cells (PBMCs), obtained when the disease was refractory, from a patient treated with antithyroid drugs. The genes are TRBV9 and TRBJ2-7; tentative D call: TRBD2 (5 bases). The CDR3 protein is CASSDPLSGSPYEQYF. In DNA form, the CDR3 reads TGTGCCAGCAGCGACCCGCTAAGCGGAAGCCCCTACGAGCAGTACTTC.